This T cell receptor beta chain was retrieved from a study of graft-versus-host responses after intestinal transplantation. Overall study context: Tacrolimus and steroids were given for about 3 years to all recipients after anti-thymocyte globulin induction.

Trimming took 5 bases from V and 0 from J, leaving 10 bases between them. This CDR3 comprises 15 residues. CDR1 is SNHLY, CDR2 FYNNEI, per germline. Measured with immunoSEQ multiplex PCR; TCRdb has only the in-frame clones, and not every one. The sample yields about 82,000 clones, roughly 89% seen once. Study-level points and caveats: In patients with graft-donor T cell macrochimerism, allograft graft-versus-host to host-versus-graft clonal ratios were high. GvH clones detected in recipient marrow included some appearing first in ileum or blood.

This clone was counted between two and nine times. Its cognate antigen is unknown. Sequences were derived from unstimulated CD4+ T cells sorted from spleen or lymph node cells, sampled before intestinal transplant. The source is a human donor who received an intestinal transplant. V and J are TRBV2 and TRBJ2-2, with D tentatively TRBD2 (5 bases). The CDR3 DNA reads TGTGCCAGCAGTCGAGGGAGACCGAACACCGGGGAGCTGTTTTTT. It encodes CASSRGRPNTGELFF. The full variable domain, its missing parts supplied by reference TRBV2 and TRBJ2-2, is EPEVTQTPSHQVTQMGQEVILRCVPISNHLYFYWYRQILGQKVEFLVSFYNNEISEKSEIFDDQFSVERPDGSNFTLKIRSTKLEDSAMYFCASSRGRPNTGELFFGEGSRLTVL.